The 24 T cell receptor beta chains below come from one sample, sequenced in a study of T cells in Graves' hyperthyroidism and ophthalmopathy. Regions amplified from RNA transcripts were the TCR beta CDR3 regions. An initial round of RT-PCR targeting the TCR CDR3 relied on the HTBI primer set. TCRdb called the multiplex PCR reads again in MiXCR, with one record for every CDR3 protein. The data hold under 650,000 distinct CDR3 sequences, with under 20% observed a single time. Material: blood. The receptors stem from a woman aged 25 to 39 with Graves' hyperthyroidism.

This clonotype was counted many times. This chain joins TRBV3-1 and TRBJ1-1; 8 bases are a match to TRBD1. Trimming removed 5 bases from V and 2 bases from J; junction bases left unmatched: 4. Germline V gene data show CDR1 as LGHDT and CDR2 as YNNKEL (reference sequence). The CDR3 sequence is 14 residues long. The CDR3 is CASSSDRGNTEAFF. CDR3 nucleotides: TGTGCCAGCAGCTCCGACAGGGGAAACACTGAAGCTTTCTTT.

This clonotype was counted at least ten times. The chain couples TRBV20-1 to TRBJ2-7; no clear D. V shed 5 bases and J shed 4 bases, with 9 bases lying between them. There are 11 residues in the CDR3. Germline CDR1 and CDR2: DFQATT and SNEGSKA (reference sequence). The CDR3 nucleotides are TGCAGTGCTGGGTCAAAATACGAGCAGTACTTC. Residues: CSAGSKYEQYF.

This clonotype was picked up many times. This CDR3 is CASSLWGGKEVSYEQYF. CDR3 DNA sequence: TGTGCCAGCAGTTTATGGGGGGGAAAGGAGGTATCCTACGAGCAGTACTTC. This chain connects TRBV27 to TRBJ2-7; 7 bases fit TRBD2. Germline V gene data show CDR1 as MNHEY and CDR2 as SMNVEV (reference sequence). The CDR3 runs to 17 residues. V was clipped by 1 base and J by 1 base; unmatched bases: 10.

Concerning this clonotype itself: The junction differs from germline at one of its ends, possibly a read error. V and J are TRBV7-9 and TRBJ1-4; no clear D. CDR1 is SEHNR and CDR2 is FQNEAQ in the germline V gene (reference sequence). The CDR3 is 14 residues long. The CDR3: CANSLLTANEKPFF. The CDR3 nucleotides are TGTGCCAACAGCCTTTTGACGGCTAATGAAAAACCGTTTTTT.

This clonotype was found once. V gene TRBV28 combines with J gene TRBJ1-3, with a tentative D call TRBD1 (6 bases). Deletions cut 10 bases from V and 0 bases from J, with 19 bases between. The CDR3 is 16 residues long. Germline-derived CDR1 and CDR2 are MDHEN and SYDVKM. CDR3 region: CATHPAGDNSGNTIYF. In nucleotides, the CDR3 is TGTGCCACCCACCCCGCAGGGGACAACTCTGGAAACACCATATATTTT.

This clonotype was counted between two and nine times. This rearrangement joins TRBV9 to TRBJ1-1; D is undetermined. The V gene's germline CDR1 is SGDLS and CDR2 YYNGEE. V was shortened by 1 base and J by 1 base, with 5 bases between the two germline ends. CDR3 length: 13 amino acids. The CDR3 sequence is CASSVIGNTEAFF. The CDR3 region has the DNA TGTGCCAGCAGCGTAATTGGGAACACTGAAGCTTTCTTT.

The table lists this clonotype with many counts. The rearrangement uses TRBV13 and TRBJ1-1, with D perhaps matching TRBD1 (5 bases). Trimming cost V 3 bases and J 8 bases, with 16 bases left between them. CDR1 and CDR2 from the germline V gene are PRHDT and FYEKMQ (reference sequence). This CDR3 has 14 amino acids. The CDR3: CASSLVGAGWEAFF. In DNA, the CDR3 is TGTGCCAGCAGCTTGGTCGGGGCAGGTTGGGAAGCTTTCTTT.

This clonotype was counted at least ten times. V and J are TRBV3-1 and TRBJ2-1; maybe TRBD2 (6 bases). The germline V gene encodes CDR1 LGHDT and CDR2 YNNKEL (reference sequence). This CDR3 contains 18 residues. Trimming shortened V by 3 bases and J by 0 bases, and 18 bases separated the two germline ends. For the CDR3, the DNA is TGTGCCAGCAGCCACAACCCGCGGGACTTCGTCTCCTACAATGAGCAGTTCTTC. Protein product: CASSHNPRDFVSYNEQFF.

This clonotype was found many times. The chain has TRBV6-1 and TRBJ1-1, with unresolved D. Germline lookup yields CDR1 MNHNS and CDR2 SASEGT. Trimming removed 6 bases at V and 2 bases at J, with 16 bases between. This CDR3 comprises 15 residues. The CDR3 here is CASSYGFSGNTEAFF. DNA for the CDR3: TGTGCCAGCAGCTATGGGTTTTCAGGAAACACTGAAGCTTTCTTT.

With respect to this clonotype: This may be a read error: a much more frequent sequence differs by one nucleotide. V gene TRBV12-3 or TRBV12-4 combines with J gene TRBJ1-4, with D maybe TRBD1 (5 bases). The CDR3 has 17 residues. With 4 bases removed from V and 8 bases from J, the gap between germline ends came to 23 bases. In DNA, the CDR3 is TGTGCCAGCAGTTCCGCCAGTGGGGACGTAAACATCGAAAAACTGTTTTTT. Translated, it gives CASSSASGDVNIEKLFF.

The chain links TRBV9 to TRBJ1-4; D uncertain. Trimming stripped 3 bases from V and 6 bases from J, with 15 bases between. The germline V gene has CDR1 SGDLS and CDR2 YYNGEE. The length of the CDR3 is 15 residues. CDR3 DNA sequence: TGTGCCAGCAGCGCCCAACGGGGAGCCCATGAAAAACTGTTTTTT. Its translation: CASSAQRGAHEKLFF.

This clonotype was found a few times. The V call is TRBV6-6, the J call TRBJ1-1; TRBD1 is a possible D gene (5 bases). The CDR3 runs 15 residues. Trimming took 0 bases from V and 6 from J, leaving 14 bases between them. Germline assignment: CDR1 MNHNY and CDR2 SVGAGI (reference sequence). The CDR3 loop reads CASSYSIQDYAEAFF. CDR3 nucleotide sequence: TGTGCCAGCAGTTACTCAATACAGGATTATGCTGAAGCTTTCTTT.

This clonotype appeared a single time. This could be a read error, since a much larger clone is one nucleotide away. This chain uses TRBV2 with TRBJ2-2, with a tentative D call TRBD2 (5 bases). Between the trimmed V and J ends, which lost 4 bases and 6 bases, there was a span of 15 bases. CDR3 length equals 15 residues. The germline V gene has CDR1 SNHLY and CDR2 FYNNEI. As DNA, the CDR3 is TGTGCCAGCAGTGTTTTCCCCGCGGGCGCCGGGGAGCTGTTTTTT. Translated: CASSVFPAGAGELFF.

In its sample, this clonotype was seen many times. This chain connects TRBV5-1 to TRBJ2-5; D unclear. V shed 1 base and J shed 3 bases, with 10 bases lying between them. The CDR3 covers 14 residues. CDR1 and CDR2 from the germline V gene are SGHRS and YFSETQ. In nucleotides, the CDR3 is TGCGCCAGCAGCTTGAGCTCACGGGAAGAGACCCAGTACTTC. As protein: CASSLSSREETQYF.

The rearrangement links TRBV20-1 to TRBJ2-1; 8 nucleotides line up with TRBD1. In germline, CDR1 is DFQATT, CDR2 SNEGSKA (reference sequence). The V gene end was trimmed by 6 bases and the J gene end by 9 bases; junction bases not matched to a gene: 10. This CDR3 comprises 13 residues. CDR3 residues: CSAWTGSSGEQFF. CDR3 bases: TGCAGTGCATGGACAGGGAGTAGTGGTGAGCAGTTCTTC.

This clonotype has a handful of counts. V and J are TRBV11-2 and TRBJ1-6, with D possibly matching TRBD1 (6 bases). CDR1 and CDR2 from the germline V gene are SGHAT and FQNNGV. Between the trimmed V and J ends, which lost 5 bases and 4 bases, there was a span of 12 bases. This CDR3 has 15 residues. CDR3 nucleotide sequence: TGTGCCAGCAGCCTAAGGGACATTTATAATTCACCCCTCCACTTT. Its translation is CASSLRDIYNSPLHF.

This clonotype has ten or more counts. The CDR3 spells CASIRGPGGTEAFF. For the CDR3, the DNA is TGTGCCAGCATTAGGGGACCAGGAGGCACTGAAGCTTTCTTT. V and J are TRBV6-1 and TRBJ1-1; tentative D call: TRBD1 (5 bases). The CDR3 runs 14 residues. Trimming removed 7 bases from V and 4 bases from J, with 16 bases in between. CDR1 is MNHNS and CDR2 is SASEGT in the germline V gene.

In this sample, this clonotype turned up a few times. J is TRBJ2-1 and V is TRBV10-3; maybe TRBD1 (5 bases). The CDR3 sequence is 13 residues long. Germline lookup yields CDR1 ENHRY and CDR2 SYGVKD. Deletions cut 4 bases from V and 14 bases from J, with 18 bases between. In DNA form, the CDR3 reads TGTGCCATCAGTGTTAGCAGGGATGGTTTTGAGTTCTTC. Translating gives CAISVSRDGFEFF.

This chain links TRBV10-3 with TRBJ1-5; a possible D gene is TRBD1 (6 bases). Trimming pared 4 bases from V and 6 bases from J, leaving 7 bases between. This CDR3 spans 12 amino acids. Germline V gene sequence: CDR1 ENHRY, CDR2 SYGVKD. CDR3 in amino acids: CAISVGGQPQHF. The CDR3 nucleotides read TGTGCCATCAGTGTAGGGGGTCAGCCCCAGCATTTT.

This clonotype was picked up a small number of times. The genes are TRBV27 and TRBJ1-6; D is uncertain. This CDR3 is 15 amino acids long. The germline V gene encodes CDR1 MNHEY and CDR2 SMNVEV (reference sequence). V lost 2 bases and J 5 bases, leaving 10 bases between the germline ends. DNA for the CDR3: TGTGCCAGCAGTTTAAAGGGCAGCCATAATTCACCCCTCCACTTT. Translated, it gives CASSLKGSHNSPLHF.

This clonotype was seen many times. The chain couples TRBV2 to TRBJ1-5, with unresolved D. Germline values: CDR1 SNHLY, CDR2 FYNNEI. This CDR3 is built from 17 residues. V lost 4 bases and J lost 4, with 20 bases in between. DNA of the CDR3: TGTGCCAGCAGTGGAGGGTTAGGGCAGATTAAAAATCAGCCCCAGCATTTT. It translates to CASSGGLGQIKNQPQHF.

At least ten counts were recorded for this clonotype. The rearrangement links TRBV2 to TRBJ2-2; 10 nucleotides align to TRBD2. The CDR3 extends over 15 amino acids. J lost 3 bases, V lost 6 bases, and 4 bases had no gene match. In germline, CDR1 is SNHLY, CDR2 FYNNEI. The CDR3 here is CASRVGLADTGELFF. DNA of the CDR3: TGTGCCAGCAGAGTCGGACTAGCGGACACCGGGGAGCTGTTTTTT.

This clonotype was picked up many times. The rearrangement uses TRBV12-3 or TRBV12-4 and TRBJ1-1; perhaps TRBD1 as D (6 bases). This CDR3 has 15 amino acids. The ends were cut back, 3 bases at V and 1 base at J, with 12 bases in the middle. The CDR3 protein is CASSFSRGGNTEAFF. The CDR3 nucleotides read TGTGCCAGCAGTTTTTCCAGGGGAGGGAACACTGAAGCTTTCTTT.

This clonotype has a count of ten or more. The chain is built from TRBV3-1 and TRBJ2-5, with 12 bases lining up with TRBD2. Germline CDR1 LGHDT, CDR2 YNNKEL (reference sequence). V shed 1 base and J 3 bases; nucleotides not matched to a gene: 0. The CDR3 has 15 amino acids. CDR3 coding DNA: TGTGCCAGCAGCCAAGGGACTAGCGGGAAAGAGACCCAGTACTTC. Amino acid sequence: CASSQGTSGKETQYF.